A single sample is the source of the 3 T cell receptor beta chains below, sequenced in a study of tumor-infiltrating lymphocytes in localized non-small cell lung cancer. Here immunoSEQ multiplex PCR was the method, and the copy in TCRdb shows in-frame clones only, minus some. The table shows about 13,000 clones, with about 70% occurring only once. The sample taken for sequencing was uninvolved lung tissue not adjacent to the tumor. The source is a human donor with non-small cell lung cancer.

This clone was seen only once. V is TRBV28 and J is TRBJ1-4; D unclear. The CDR3 consists of 15 residues. Germline CDR1 and CDR2: MDHEN and SYDVKM. V lost 5 bases and J 7 bases, leaving 17 bases between the germline ends. In nucleotides, the CDR3 is TGTGCCAGCAGTGACCAAGGAGGGCGACCTGAAAAACTGTTTTTT. It encodes CASSDQGGRPEKLFF.

This clone came up a few times. The chain employs TRBV30 and TRBJ2-7; 7 bases are shared with TRBD1. CDR3 length: 12 amino acids. V shed 1 base and J 7 bases; nucleotides not matched to a gene: 4. Germline V gene data show CDR1 as GTSNPN and CDR2 as SVGIG (reference sequence). The DNA for the CDR3 is TGTGCCTGGAGTGCGACAGGGCAAGAGCAGTACTTC. It is translated as CAWSATGQEQYF.

In this sample, this clone turned up once. The chain employs TRBV5-1 and TRBJ1-4; TRBD1 matches 8 bases. This CDR3 is 15 amino acids long. Germline V gene sequence: CDR1 SGHRS, CDR2 YFSETQ. Trimming at V came to 7 bases and at J to 7 bases, leaving 12 bases not matched to a gene. The CDR3 protein is CASARQGAQGEKLFF. The CDR3 coding sequence is TGCGCCAGCGCCCGGCAGGGGGCGCAGGGTGAAAAACTGTTTTTT.